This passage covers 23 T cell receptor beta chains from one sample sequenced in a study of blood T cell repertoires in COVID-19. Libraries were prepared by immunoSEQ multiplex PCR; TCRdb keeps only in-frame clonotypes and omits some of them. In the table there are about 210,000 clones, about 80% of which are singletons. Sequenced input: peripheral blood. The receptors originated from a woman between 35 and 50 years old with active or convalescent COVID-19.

CDR3 coding DNA: TGCGCCAGCAGCCCTCCGGACACCGGGGAGCTGTTTTTT. Protein sequence: CASSPPDTGELFF. This sequence joins TRBV5-1 and TRBJ2-2; D call uncertain. This CDR3 is built from 13 residues. The germline CDR1 and CDR2 sequences are SGHRS and YFSETQ. V lost 4 bases to trimming and J lost 3 bases, with 7 bases between them.

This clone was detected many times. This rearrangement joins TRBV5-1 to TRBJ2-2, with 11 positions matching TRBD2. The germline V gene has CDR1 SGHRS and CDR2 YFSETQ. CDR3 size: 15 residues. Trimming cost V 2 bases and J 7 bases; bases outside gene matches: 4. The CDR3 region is CASSFDLAGGGELFF. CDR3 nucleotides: TGCGCCAGCAGCTTCGATCTAGCGGGAGGCGGGGAGCTGTTTTTT.

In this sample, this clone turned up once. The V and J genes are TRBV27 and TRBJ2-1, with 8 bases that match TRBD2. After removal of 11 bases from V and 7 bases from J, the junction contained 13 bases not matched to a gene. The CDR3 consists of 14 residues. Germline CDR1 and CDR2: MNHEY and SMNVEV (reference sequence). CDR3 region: CASLGGLDWNEQFF. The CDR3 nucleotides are TGTGCCTCCCTTGGGGGACTAGATTGGAATGAGCAGTTCTTC.

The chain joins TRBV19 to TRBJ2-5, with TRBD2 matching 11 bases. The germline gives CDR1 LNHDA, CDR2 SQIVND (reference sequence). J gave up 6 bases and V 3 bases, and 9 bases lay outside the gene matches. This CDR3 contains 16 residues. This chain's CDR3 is CASSMETSGRGKTQYF. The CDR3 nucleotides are TGTGCCAGTAGTATGGAAACTAGCGGGAGAGGAAAGACCCAGTACTTC. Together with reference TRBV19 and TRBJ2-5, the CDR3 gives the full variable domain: DGGITQSPKYLFRKEGQNVTLSCEQNLNHDAMYWYRQDPGQGLRLIYYSQIVNDFQKGDIAEGYSVSREKKESFPLTVTSAQKNPTAFYLCASSMETSGRGKTQYFGPGTRLLVL.

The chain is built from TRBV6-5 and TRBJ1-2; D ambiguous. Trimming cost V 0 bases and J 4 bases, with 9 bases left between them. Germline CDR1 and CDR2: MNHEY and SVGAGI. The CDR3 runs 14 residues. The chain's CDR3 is CASSYSSSGYGYTF. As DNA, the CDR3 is TGTGCCAGCAGTTACTCTTCGAGCGGCTATGGCTACACCTTC.

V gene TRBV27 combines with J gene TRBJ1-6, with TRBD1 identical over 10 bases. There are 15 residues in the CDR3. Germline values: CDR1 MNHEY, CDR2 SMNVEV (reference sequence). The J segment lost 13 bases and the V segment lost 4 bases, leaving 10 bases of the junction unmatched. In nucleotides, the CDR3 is TGTGCCAGCAGTTCCCCGGGACAGGGGACTCAGCCCCTCCACTTT. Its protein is CASSSPGQGTQPLHF.

The chain's CDR3 is CASSQDLGTGYEKLFF. In nucleotides, the CDR3 is TGCGCCAGCAGCCAAGATTTAGGGACAGGGTATGAAAAACTGTTTTTT. The chain couples TRBV4-3 to TRBJ1-4; 9 bases agree with TRBD1. This CDR3 spans 16 amino acids. Losses at the gene ends were 0 bases for V and 6 bases for J; bases not matched to a gene: 5. CDR1 is LGHNA and CDR2 is YSLEER in the germline V gene.

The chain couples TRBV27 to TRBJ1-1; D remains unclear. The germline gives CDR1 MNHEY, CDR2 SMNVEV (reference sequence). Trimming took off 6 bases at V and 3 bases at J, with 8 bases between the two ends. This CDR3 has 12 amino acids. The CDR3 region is CASRRIDTEAFF. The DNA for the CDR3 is TGTGCCAGCAGGCGGATCGACACTGAAGCTTTCTTT.

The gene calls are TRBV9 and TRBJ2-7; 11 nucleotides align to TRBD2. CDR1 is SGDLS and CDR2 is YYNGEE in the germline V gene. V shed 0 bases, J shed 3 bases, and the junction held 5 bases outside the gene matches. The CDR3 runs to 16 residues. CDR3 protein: CASSVAGTSGVYEQYF. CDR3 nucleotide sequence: TGTGCCAGCAGCGTAGCAGGGACTAGCGGAGTCTACGAGCAGTACTTC.

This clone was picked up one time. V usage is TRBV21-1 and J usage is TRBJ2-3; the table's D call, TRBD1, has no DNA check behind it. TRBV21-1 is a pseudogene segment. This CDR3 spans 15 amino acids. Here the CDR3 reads CASRNRGTSTDTQYF. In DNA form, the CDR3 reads TGTGCCAGCAGGAACAGGGGCACTAGCACAGATACGCAGTATTTT.

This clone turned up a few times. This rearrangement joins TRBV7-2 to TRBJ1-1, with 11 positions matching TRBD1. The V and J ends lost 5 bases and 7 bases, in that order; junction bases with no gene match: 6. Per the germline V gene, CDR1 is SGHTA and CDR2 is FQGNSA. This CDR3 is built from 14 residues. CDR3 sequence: CASSRTGGEGEAFF. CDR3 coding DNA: TGTGCCAGCAGCAGGACAGGGGGCGAGGGTGAAGCTTTCTTT.

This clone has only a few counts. The CDR3 loop reads CAWSVHGNYGYTF. The CDR3 DNA sequence: TGTGCCTGGAGTGTACACGGGAACTATGGCTACACCTTC. The J gene is TRBJ1-2, the V gene TRBV30; D is unresolved. CDR1 is GTSNPN and CDR2 is SVGIG in the germline V gene (reference sequence). The V end lost 0 bases, the J end lost 2 bases, and 7 bases lay between the germline ends. The CDR3 spans 13 residues.

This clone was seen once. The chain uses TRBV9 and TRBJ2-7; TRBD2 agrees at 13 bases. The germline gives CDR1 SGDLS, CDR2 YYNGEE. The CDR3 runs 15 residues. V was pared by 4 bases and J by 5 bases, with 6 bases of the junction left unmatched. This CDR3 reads CASSPRTSGGDEQYF. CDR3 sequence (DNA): TGTGCCAGCAGCCCACGGACTAGCGGGGGAGACGAGCAGTACTTC.

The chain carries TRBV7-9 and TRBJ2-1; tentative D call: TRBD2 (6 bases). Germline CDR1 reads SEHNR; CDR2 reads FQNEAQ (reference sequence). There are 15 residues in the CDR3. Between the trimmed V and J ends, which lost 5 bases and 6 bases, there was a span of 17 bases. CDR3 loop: CASSLITSRSNEQFF. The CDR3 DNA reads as TGTGCCAGCAGCCTAATCACTAGCAGGTCCAATGAGCAGTTCTTC.

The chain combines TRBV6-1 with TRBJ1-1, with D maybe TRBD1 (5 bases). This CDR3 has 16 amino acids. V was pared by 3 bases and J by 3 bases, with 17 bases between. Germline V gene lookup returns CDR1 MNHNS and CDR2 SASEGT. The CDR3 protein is CASSDRGGIKDTEAFF. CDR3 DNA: TGTGCCAGCAGTGATCGGGGGGGTATAAAAGACACTGAAGCTTTCTTT.

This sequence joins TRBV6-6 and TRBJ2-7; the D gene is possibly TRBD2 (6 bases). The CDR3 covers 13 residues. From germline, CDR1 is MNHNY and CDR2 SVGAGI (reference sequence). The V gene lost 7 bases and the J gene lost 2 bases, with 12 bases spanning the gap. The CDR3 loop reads CASNGRGPYEQYF. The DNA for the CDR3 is TGTGCCAGCAATGGGCGGGGACCCTACGAGCAGTACTTC.

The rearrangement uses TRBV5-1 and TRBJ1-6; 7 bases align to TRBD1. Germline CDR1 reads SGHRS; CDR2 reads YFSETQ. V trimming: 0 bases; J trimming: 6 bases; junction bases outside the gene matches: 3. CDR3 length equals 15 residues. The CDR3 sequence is CASSLARDSNSPLHF. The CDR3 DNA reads TGCGCCAGCAGCTTGGCCCGGGACAGTAATTCACCCCTCCACTTT.

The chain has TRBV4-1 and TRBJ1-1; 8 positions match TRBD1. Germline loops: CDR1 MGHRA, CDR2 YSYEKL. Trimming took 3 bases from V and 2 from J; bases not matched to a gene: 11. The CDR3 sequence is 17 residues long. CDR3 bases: TGCGCCAGCAGCCAGGCCCCACCACAGGGGGTAAACACTGAAGCTTTCTTT. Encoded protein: CASSQAPPQGVNTEAFF.

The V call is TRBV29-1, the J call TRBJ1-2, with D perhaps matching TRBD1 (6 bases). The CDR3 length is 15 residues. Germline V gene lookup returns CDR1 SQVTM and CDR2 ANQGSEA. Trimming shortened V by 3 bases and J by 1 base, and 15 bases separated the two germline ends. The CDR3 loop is CSVDFLDRFNYGYTF. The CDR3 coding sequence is TGCAGCGTTGATTTCTTGGACAGATTTAACTATGGCTACACCTTC. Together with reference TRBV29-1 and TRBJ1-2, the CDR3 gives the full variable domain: SAVISQKPSRDICQRGTSLTIQCQVDSQVTMMFWYRQQPGQSLTLIATANQGSEATYESGFVIDKFPISRPNLTFSTLTVSNMSPEDSSIYLCSVDFLDRFNYGYTFGSGTRLTVV.

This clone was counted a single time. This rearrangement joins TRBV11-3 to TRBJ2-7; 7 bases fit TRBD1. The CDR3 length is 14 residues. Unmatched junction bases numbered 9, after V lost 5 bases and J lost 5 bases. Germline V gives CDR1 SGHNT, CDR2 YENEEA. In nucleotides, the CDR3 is TGTGCCAGCAGCCTTACAGGGGTTGGAAACGAGCAGTACTTC. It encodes CASSLTGVGNEQYF.

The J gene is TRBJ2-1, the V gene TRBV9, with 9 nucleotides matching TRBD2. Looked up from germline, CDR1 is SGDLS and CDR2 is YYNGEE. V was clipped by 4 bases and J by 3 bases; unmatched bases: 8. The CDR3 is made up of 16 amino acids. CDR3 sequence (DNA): TGTGCCAGCAGCCCCAGGCTAGCGGGGATCTACAATGAGCAGTTCTTC. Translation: CASSPRLAGIYNEQFF.

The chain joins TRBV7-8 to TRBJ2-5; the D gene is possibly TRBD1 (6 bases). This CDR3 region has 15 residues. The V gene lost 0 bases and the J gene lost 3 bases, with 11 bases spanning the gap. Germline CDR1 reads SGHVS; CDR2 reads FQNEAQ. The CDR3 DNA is TGTGCCAGCAGCTTAGCAATACAGGGTAAAGAGACCCAGTACTTC. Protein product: CASSLAIQGKETQYF.

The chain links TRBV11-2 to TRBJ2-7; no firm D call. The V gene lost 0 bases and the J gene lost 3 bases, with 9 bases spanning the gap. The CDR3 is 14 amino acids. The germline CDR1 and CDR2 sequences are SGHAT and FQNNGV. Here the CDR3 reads CASSLDAVSYEQYF. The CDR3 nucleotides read TGTGCCAGCAGCTTAGACGCTGTCAGCTACGAGCAGTACTTC.